This is a list of T cell receptor beta chains from one sample in a study of T-cell memory formation after mild COVID-19. TCRdb processed the 5' RACE reads anew with MiXCR; each CDR3 protein has one entry. The sample shows a few hundred thousand distinct CDR3 sequences, over 15% of them seen only once. The sequenced material came from PBMCs or a T cell subset sorted from them (not recorded which). The receptors stem from a man between 18 and 29 years old who had mild COVID-19 (a few samples of this study predate the infection). Cell type and time point are not known. Each CDR3 is given with its conserved first and last residue. D genes are given only for firm matches. Expanded clones get a size class; other rows say once, few or many, or leave the size out.

.,TRBV12-3/TRBV12-4,many,TRBJ2-5,TGTGCCAGCAGTTTAAGTACTTCAGAGACCCAGTACTTC,CASSLSTSETQYF
TRBD2,TRBV7-3,few,TRBJ2-1,TGTGCCAGCAGCTCAACTAGCGGTTATTACAATGAGCAGTTCTTC,CASSSTSGYYNEQFF
TRBD2,TRBV7-2,.,TRBJ2-3,TGTGCCAGCAGCTTAGGTGCGGGGGGGCCAGCAGATACGCAGTATTTT,CASSLGAGGPADTQYF
.,TRBV20-1,many,TRBJ2-3,TGCAGTGCTAGCCGGGGGACCATTAGCACAGATACGCAGTATTTT,CSASRGTISTDTQYF
.,TRBV5-5,.,TRBJ1-5,TGTGCCAGCAGCTTGGACATTGGGCCCCAGCATTTT,CASSLDIGPQHF
TRBD1,TRBV28,few,TRBJ2-6,TGTGCCAGCAGTTCGACAGGGGCGGATGGGGCCAACGTCCTGACTTTC,CASSSTGADGANVLTF
.,TRBV20-1,.,TRBJ1-2,TGCAGTGCTAGACCGGGGATGGACTATGGCTACACCTTC,CSARPGMDYGYTF
.,TRBV3-1,.,TRBJ1-2,TGTGCCAGCAGCCAAGAGATATCCGGGACGGAGTATGGCTACACCTTC,CASSQEISGTEYGYTF
TRBD1,TRBV29-1,few,TRBJ1-5,TGCAGCGTTGGCCCAGGGGGCCTTAGTCATCAGCCCCAGCATTTT,CSVGPGGLSHQPQHF
.,TRBV6-1,.,TRBJ2-1,TGTGCCAGCAGTCAAACCCGCATGGGAGACAATGAGCAGTTCTTC,CASSQTRMGDNEQFF
.,TRBV24-1,.,TRBJ2-1,TGTGCCACGGGGTTCCTCAATGAGCAGTTCTTC,CATGFLNEQFF
.,TRBV7-9,.,TRBJ2-1,TGTGCCAGCAGCTTAGGCGTGGGCAGGATCTACAATGAGCAGTTCTTC,CASSLGVGRIYNEQFF
.,TRBV6-2/TRBV6-3,few,TRBJ1-1,TGTGCCAGCAGTTACCGCAGGAACACTGAAGCTTTCTTT,CASSYRRNTEAFF
TRBD1,TRBV6-5,.,TRBJ1-5,TGTGCCAGCAGCGAAACCCACAGGGGGGGGCAGCCCCAGCATTTT,CASSETHRGGQPQHF
.,TRBV7-9,few,TRBJ1-6,TGTGCCAGCAGCTACCTGGACGCGGGCTCCTATAATTCACCCCTCCACTTT,CASSYLDAGSYNSPLHF
TRBD1,TRBV6-6,.,TRBJ2-3,TGTGCCAGCAGTTTCCCGACAGGGGGCACAGATACGCAGTATTTT,CASSFPTGGTDTQYF
.,TRBV10-3,many,TRBJ1-1,TGTGCCATCAGTGAGTCGCGGACGGCAATGAACACTGAAGCTTTCTTT,CAISESRTAMNTEAFF
.,TRBV5-1,few,TRBJ2-7,TGCGCCAGCAGCTTGAGGGCTCTCCCTTCCTACGAGCAGTACTTC,CASSLRALPSYEQYF
.,TRBV2,few,TRBJ1-1,TGTGCCAGCAGCTCCGGGGGGGGCTACACTGAAGCTTTCTTT,CASSSGGGYTEAFF
.,TRBV20-1,many,TRBJ1-5,TGCAGTGCTAGTAGCAGGGTTGGGCAGCCCCAGCATTTT,CSASSRVGQPQHF
.,TRBV3-1,.,TRBJ2-5,TGTGCCAGCAGCAGGGCGGGATCGCTCTGGGAGACCCAGTACTTC,CASSRAGSLWETQYF
.,TRBV11-3,.,TRBJ2-1,TGTGCCAGCAGTATTTCAGGGGCTACGCTCTACAATGAGCAGTTCTTC,CASSISGATLYNEQFF
TRBD1,TRBV7-2,few,TRBJ2-3,TGTGCCAGCAGCTTAGGGGGACAGGGGAGCACAGATACGCAGTATTTT,CASSLGGQGSTDTQYF